These T cell receptor beta chains were read from a single sample in a study of blood T cell repertoires in COVID-19. The protocol was immunoSEQ multiplex PCR, while the TCRdb copy is restricted to in-frame clones and leaves out a portion. The repertoire holds about 60,000 clones, with around 83% as singletons. Sequencing used peripheral blood. The source of these receptors is a human donor in a cohort sampled during active COVID-19. Each CDR3 is given with its conserved first and last residue. A D gene is named only where the DNA matches it firmly. Size values are once, few and many counts, or a class for expanded clones, and some rows have none.

d_call j_call v_call clone_size cdr3_nt cdr3_aa
NA TRBJ2-1 TRBV7-3 NA TGTGCCAGCAGCTCCTCCCCGAGCTCCTACAATGAGCAGTTCTTC CASSSSPSSYNEQFF
NA TRBJ1-6 TRBV2 NA TGTGCCAGCAGCTTGACAGCTTCTAATTCACCCCTCCACTTT CASSLTASNSPLHF
TRBD1 TRBJ2-7 TRBV6-1 NA TGTGCCAGCAGTGAACTGGACAGGGTGGAACACGAGCAGTACTTC CASSELDRVEHEQYF
NA TRBJ1-1 TRBV5-1 NA TGCGCCAGCAGCAACCGGGACGGGAGCACTGAAGCTTTCTTT CASSNRDGSTEAFF
TRBD1 TRBJ1-5 TRBV2 NA TGTGCCACCCGACAGGGCGGGCAGCCCCAGCATTTT CATRQGGQPQHF
TRBD1 TRBJ1-4 TRBV2 NA TGTGCCAGCCTACCGGGACAGGGATATGAAAAACTGTTTTTT CASLPGQGYEKLFF
NA TRBJ2-3 TRBV11-3 NA TGTGCCAGCAGCCCTGGGGGGACAGATACGCAGTATTTT CASSPGGTDTQYF
NA TRBJ1-4 TRBV19 NA TGTGCCAGTAGTATATTTAGAAATGAAAAACTGTTTTTT CASSIFRNEKLFF
NA TRBJ1-1 TRBV6-5 NA TGTGCCAGCAGCTTGGACATTCTAAGAGGGGGAGCTTTCTTT CASSLDILRGGAFF
TRBD1 TRBJ1-2 TRBV2 NA TGTGCCAGCAGCATACAGGGGTCAGACTATGGCTACACCTTC CASSIQGSDYGYTF
TRBD1 TRBJ2-2 TRBV30 NA TGTGCCTGGAGTGACAGGGGGCAGCACACCGGGGAGCTGTTTTTT CAWSDRGQHTGELFF
NA TRBJ2-1 TRBV30 NA TGTGCCTTGCAGGACAGCTACAATGAGCAGTTCTTC CALQDSYNEQFF
NA TRBJ1-2 TRBV5-1 NA TGCGCCAGCAGCTTGGAGGCTGCGGGATCTGGCTACACCTTC CASSLEAAGSGYTF
TRBD1 TRBJ1-2 TRBV6-2/TRBV6-3 NA TGTGCCAGCAGTGGACAGGGGGCGCAGACCGGTGGCTACACCTTC CASSGQGAQTGGYTF
NA TRBJ1-5 TRBV7-2 NA TGTGCCAGCAGCTTAGGGGAGTGGGTTTCAGGGCCCCAGCATTTT CASSLGEWVSGPQHF
TRBD2 TRBJ2-7 TRBV4-2 NA TGTGCCAGCAGCCAAGACGACCCAGGACGACTAGCGGGGGCCGCTCATTACGAGCAGTACTTC CASSQDDPGRLAGAAHYEQYF
TRBD1 TRBJ2-4 TRBV5-1 few TGCGCCAGCAGCCCGGGACAGGGGGATGGAAACATTCAGTACTTC CASSPGQGDGNIQYF
TRBD2 TRBJ2-7 TRBV19 NA TGTGCCAGTAGTATGAGGGGAGGGATAGCCGGGACGAGGATGGCGCAGTACTTC CASSMRGGIAGTRMAQYF
NA TRBJ1-1 TRBV6-5 NA TGTGCCAGCAGCCTCTACAGCTACCTGAACACTGAAGCTTTCTTT CASSLYSYLNTEAFF
TRBD1 TRBJ1-1 TRBV5-1 NA TGCGCCAGCAGCTTGGAGGGGACAGCCAAGAATGAAGCTTTCTTT CASSLEGTAKNEAFF
TRBD1 TRBJ1-1 TRBV7-8 NA TGTGCCAGCAGCTTACGCGGGACAGGGGCGGTGAACACTGAAGCTTTCTTT CASSLRGTGAVNTEAFF
NA TRBJ2-3 TRBV29-1 NA TGCAGCGTTGCCGGGGGAAGGGGAGATACGCAGTATTTT CSVAGGRGDTQYF
NA TRBJ1-4 TRBV3-1/TRBV3-2 NA TGTGCCAGCAGCAGACCTGGGACTGCCACTGAAAAACTGTTTTTT CASSRPGTATEKLFF
TRBD2 TRBJ2-1 TRBV24-1 NA TGTGCCACCAGTGATTTTGGACTAGCGGGGGGGAATGAGCAGTTCTTC CATSDFGLAGGNEQFF
NA TRBJ1-1 TRBV5-1 once TGCGCCAGCAGCTATACTGGGGCAGGGAACACTGAAGCTTTCTTT CASSYTGAGNTEAFF
TRBD1 TRBJ1-1 TRBV20-1 NA TGCAGTGCTAGTCGTACAGGGGGCTACACTGAAGCTTTCTTT CSASRTGGYTEAFF